These 8 T cell receptor beta chains originate from one sample sequenced in a study of blood T cell repertoires in COVID-19. Sequencing was performed with immunoSEQ multiplex PCR; in TCRdb, only in-frame clones are kept and a portion is missing. The top ten clones hold about 6.4% of a sample with around 65,000 clones, roughly 72% of them seen once. Sequenced material: peripheral blood. All receptors come from a woman aged 45 to 65 with active or convalescent COVID-19.

The chain combines TRBV10-3 with TRBJ1-6, with TRBD1 identical over 9 bases. The CDR3 sequence is 15 residues long. Germline V lookup: CDR1 ENHRY, CDR2 SYGVKD. V lost 2 bases to trimming and J lost 7 bases; unmatched junction nucleotides: 3. The CDR3 DNA reads TGTGCCATCAGTGAGATGGACAGGGGAAATTCACCCCTCCACTTT. Translation gives CAISEMDRGNSPLHF.

This chain's CDR3 is CASSLGPGGSYNEQFF. The CDR3 DNA reads as TGTGCCAGCAGCTTGGGTCCGGGAGGGTCCTACAATGAGCAGTTCTTC. V is TRBV5-4 and J is TRBJ2-1, with 8 positions matching TRBD2. Losses at the gene ends were 0 bases for V and 1 base for J; bases not matched to a gene: 3. Per the germline V gene, CDR1 is SGHNT and CDR2 is YYREEE (reference sequence). The CDR3 is made up of 16 amino acids.

The chain carries TRBV5-6 and TRBJ1-5; 7 bases are shared with TRBD1. The trim removed 3 bases at V and 1 base at J, leaving 13 bases unmatched. The CDR3 length is 18 residues. The germline V gene has CDR1 SGHDT and CDR2 YYEEEE. In DNA form, the CDR3 reads TGTGCCAGCAGCTCGTCGGTGGTAGGGGGCTCAAGCAATCAGCCCCAGCATTTT. This gives the protein CASSSSVVGGSSNQPQHF.

This clone was seen once. The chain joins TRBV5-4 to TRBJ2-5; 8 positions agree with TRBD1. In germline, CDR1 is SGHNT, CDR2 YYREEE (reference sequence). With 3 bases clipped from V and 3 bases from J, the junction kept 4 bases outside the gene matches. The CDR3 is 14 amino acids. The CDR3 loop is CASSSWTGKETQYF. Here the CDR3 DNA reads TGTGCCAGCAGCTCCTGGACAGGGAAAGAGACCCAGTACTTC.

In this sample, this clone turned up once. The rearrangement links TRBV19 to TRBJ1-1; D is unclear. The length of the CDR3 is 15 residues. Trimming left V 1 base short and J 1 base short, with 10 bases between. Germline V gene data show CDR1 as LNHDA and CDR2 as SQIVND (reference sequence). DNA of the CDR3: TGTGCCAGTAGTATAGTAAATCTCCGGAACACTGAAGCTTTCTTT. Encoded protein: CASSIVNLRNTEAFF. Filled out from reference TRBV19 and TRBJ1-1, the complete variable domain reads DGGITQSPKYLFRKEGQNVTLSCEQNLNHDAMYWYRQDPGQGLRLIYYSQIVNDFQKGDIAEGYSVSREKKESFPLTVTSAQKNPTAFYLCASSIVNLRNTEAFFGQGTRLTVV.

The chain recombines TRBV7-8 with TRBJ1-1, with D perhaps TRBD1 (5 bases). The length of the CDR3 is 18 residues. Trimming took 0 bases from V and 0 from J, leaving 17 bases between them. CDR1 and CDR2 (germline): SGHVS, FQNEAQ. The CDR3 sequence is CASSLARRVSDLNTEAFF. In DNA form, the CDR3 reads TGTGCCAGCAGCTTAGCGCGCAGGGTATCCGACCTGAACACTGAAGCTTTCTTT.

This chain uses TRBV4-2 with TRBJ2-7; TRBD2 might be the D (6 bases). The CDR3 is 16 amino acids. Trimming cost V 0 bases and J 2 bases, with 14 bases left between them. From germline, CDR1 is LGHNA and CDR2 YNFKEQ. This chain's CDR3 is CASSQEWSGATYEQYF. CDR3 DNA sequence: TGTGCCAGCAGCCAAGAGTGGTCGGGAGCTACCTACGAGCAGTACTTC.

V is TRBV24-1 and J is TRBJ2-1; the D is unclear. The CDR3 has 15 amino acids. V shed 5 bases and J shed 0 bases, with 10 bases lying between them. Per germline, CDR1 KGHDR and CDR2 SFDVKD. CDR3 sequence (DNA): TGTGCCACCAGTGCCCCGTCGAGCTCCTACAATGAGCAGTTCTTC. It is translated as CATSAPSSSYNEQFF.